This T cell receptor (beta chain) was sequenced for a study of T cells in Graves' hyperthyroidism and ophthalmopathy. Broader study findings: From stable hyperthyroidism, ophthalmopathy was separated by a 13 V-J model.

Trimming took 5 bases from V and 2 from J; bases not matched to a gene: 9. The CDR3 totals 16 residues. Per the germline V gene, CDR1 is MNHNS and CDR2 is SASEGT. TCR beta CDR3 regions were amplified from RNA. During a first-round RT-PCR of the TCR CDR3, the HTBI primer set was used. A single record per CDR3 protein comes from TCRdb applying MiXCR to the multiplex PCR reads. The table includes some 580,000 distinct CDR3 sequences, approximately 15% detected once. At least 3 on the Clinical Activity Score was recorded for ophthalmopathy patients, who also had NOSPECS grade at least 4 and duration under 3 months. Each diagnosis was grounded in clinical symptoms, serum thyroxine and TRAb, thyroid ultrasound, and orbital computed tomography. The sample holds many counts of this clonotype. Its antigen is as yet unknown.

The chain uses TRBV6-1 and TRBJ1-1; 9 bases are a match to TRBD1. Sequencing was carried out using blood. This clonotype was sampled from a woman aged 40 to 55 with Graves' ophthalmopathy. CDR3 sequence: CASSSLLTGGNTEAFF. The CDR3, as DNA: TGTGCCAGCAGTTCGCTTTTGACAGGGGGTAACACTGAAGCTTTCTTT.